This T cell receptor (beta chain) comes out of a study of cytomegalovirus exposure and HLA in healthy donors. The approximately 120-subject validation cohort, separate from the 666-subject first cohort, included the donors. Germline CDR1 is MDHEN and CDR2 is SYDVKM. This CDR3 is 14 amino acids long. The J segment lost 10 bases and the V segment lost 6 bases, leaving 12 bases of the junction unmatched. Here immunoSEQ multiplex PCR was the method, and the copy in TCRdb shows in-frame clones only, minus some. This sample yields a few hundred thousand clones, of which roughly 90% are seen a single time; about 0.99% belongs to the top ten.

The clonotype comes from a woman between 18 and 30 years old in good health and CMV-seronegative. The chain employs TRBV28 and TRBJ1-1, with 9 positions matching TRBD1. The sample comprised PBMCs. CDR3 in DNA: TGTGCCAGCAGAAGTACAGGGGGCGCGTCTGGAGCTTTCTTT. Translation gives CASRSTGGASGAFF.